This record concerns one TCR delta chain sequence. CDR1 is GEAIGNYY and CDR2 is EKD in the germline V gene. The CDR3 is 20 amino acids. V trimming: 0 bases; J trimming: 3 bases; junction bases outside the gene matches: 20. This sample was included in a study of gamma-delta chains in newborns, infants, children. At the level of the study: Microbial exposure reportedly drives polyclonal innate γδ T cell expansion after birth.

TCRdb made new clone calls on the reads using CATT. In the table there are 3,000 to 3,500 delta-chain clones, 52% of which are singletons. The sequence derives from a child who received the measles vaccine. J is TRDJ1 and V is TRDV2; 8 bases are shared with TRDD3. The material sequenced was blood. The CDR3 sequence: CACDTVTGFWVGGGSDKLIF. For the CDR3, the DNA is TGTGCCTGTGACACCGTTACAGGCTTCTGGGTAGGTGGGGGATCCGATAAACTCATCTTT.